Below, one T cell receptor (beta chain) is given with its context. The data originate from a study of cytomegalovirus exposure and HLA in healthy donors. The table came from immunoSEQ multiplex PCR; TCRdb's copy has only in-frame clones and leaves some out. The table includes approximately 120,000 clones, 95% to 96% detected once. The sequence was collected from a man aged 18-30 years in good health and CMV-seronegative. Sequencing input: PBMCs.

The chain's CDR3 is CASSLGGLLQYF. The CDR3 DNA reads as TGTGCCAGCAGCTTGGGAGGGTTGTTGCAGTACTTC. The rearrangement links TRBV5-6 to TRBJ2-7; maybe TRBD2 (5 bases). The CDR3 sequence is 12 residues long. The V end lost 0 bases, the J end lost 9 bases, and 10 bases lay between the germline ends. Germline V lookup: CDR1 SGHDT, CDR2 YYEEEE.